This T cell receptor beta chain was captured by sequencing in a study of blood T cell repertoires in COVID-19. This CDR3 region has 15 residues. Germline CDR1 reads SGHTA; CDR2 reads FQGTGA. J lost 5 bases, V lost 5 bases, and 8 bases had no gene match. Sequencing was performed with immunoSEQ multiplex PCR; in TCRdb, only in-frame clones are kept and a portion is missing. The sample lists some 40,000 clones, 88% occurring once. This clone was detected a few times. This sequence joins TRBV7-3 and TRBJ2-5; TRBD2 matches at 10 bases. The clonotype comes from a human donor in a cohort sampled during active COVID-19. Sequenced input: peripheral blood. In DNA, the CDR3 is TGTGCCAGCAGCCCGACTGGAGCGGGAGGGGAGACCCAGTACTTC. Its protein product is CASSPTGAGGETQYF.